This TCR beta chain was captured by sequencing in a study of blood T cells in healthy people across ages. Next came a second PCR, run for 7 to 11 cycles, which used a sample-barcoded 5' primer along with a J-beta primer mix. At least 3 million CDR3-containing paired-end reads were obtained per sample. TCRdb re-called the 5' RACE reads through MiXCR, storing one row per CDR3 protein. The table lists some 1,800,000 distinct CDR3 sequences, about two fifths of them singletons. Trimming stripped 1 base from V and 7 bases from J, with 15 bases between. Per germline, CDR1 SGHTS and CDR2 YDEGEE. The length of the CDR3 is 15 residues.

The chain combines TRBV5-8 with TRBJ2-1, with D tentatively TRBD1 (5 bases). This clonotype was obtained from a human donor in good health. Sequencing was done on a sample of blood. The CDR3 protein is CASSLRGFGHNEQFF. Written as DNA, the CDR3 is TGTGCCAGCAGCTTGAGGGGTTTCGGTCATAATGAGCAGTTCTTC.